These 27 T cell receptor beta chains were all obtained from the same sample, sequenced in a study of blood T cell repertoires in COVID-19. The repertoire was sequenced with immunoSEQ multiplex PCR; TCRdb's copy has only in-frame clones and lacks some. The data contain about 280,000 clones, 85% of them singletons. The sequenced sample was PBMCs or T cells enriched from blood (not recorded which). These receptors originate from a woman aged 45 to 65 who had recovered from COVID-19.

A word on this clone: One end of the junction is discordant with germline, which a read error may explain. The rearrangement links TRBV6-2 or TRBV6-3 to TRBJ2-1; 13 bases align to TRBD2. Germline V gene lookup returns CDR1 MNHEY and CDR2 SVGEGT. The CDR3 covers 16 residues. The CDR3, as DNA: TGTGCCAGCAGTACCACTAGCGGGAGGGCCTATAATGAGCAGTTCTTC. Amino acid sequence: CASSTTSGRAYNEQFF.

This chain uses TRBV4-1 with TRBJ2-5; 8 bases are shared with TRBD1. CDR3 length equals 16 residues. V was pared by 4 bases and J by 3 bases, with 10 bases of the junction left unmatched. Germline CDR1 MGHRA, CDR2 YSYEKL. The CDR3 is CASSRHAGTGKETQYF. Here the CDR3 DNA reads TGCGCCAGCAGCCGCCACGCCGGGACAGGTAAAGAGACCCAGTACTTC.

The chain links TRBV7-9 to TRBJ2-1, with 7 bases that match TRBD2. The trim removed 8 bases at V and 4 bases at J, leaving 8 bases unmatched. CDR1 and CDR2 (germline): SEHNR, FQNEAQ (reference sequence). The CDR3 is 14 amino acids. In DNA form, the CDR3 reads TGTGCCAGCTTCAGCGGGAAAGAATACAATGAGCAGTTCTTC. As protein: CASFSGKEYNEQFF.

The chain carries TRBV10-3 and TRBJ1-5; D not certain. Trimming left V 3 bases short and J 4 bases short, with 7 bases between. There are 13 residues in the CDR3. The germline gives CDR1 ENHRY, CDR2 SYGVKD. CDR3 in amino acids: CAISERENQPQHF. As DNA, the CDR3 is TGTGCCATCAGTGAACGGGAAAATCAGCCCCAGCATTTT.

The chain recombines TRBV30 with TRBJ1-1; 8 bases fit TRBD1. With V trimmed by 1 base and J by 1 base, 2 bases remained unmatched. Germline CDR1 is GTSNPN and CDR2 is SVGIG (reference sequence). CDR3 length: 14 amino acids. CDR3 loop: CAWSEGQENTEAFF. For the CDR3, the DNA is TGTGCCTGGAGTGAGGGACAGGAGAACACTGAAGCTTTCTTT. The full variable domain, rest sourced from reference TRBV30 and TRBJ1-1, is SQTIHQWPATLVQPVGSPLSLECTVEGTSNPNLYWYRQAAGRGLQLLFYSVGIGQISSEVPQNLSASRPQDRQFILSSKKLLLSDSGFYLCAWSEGQENTEAFFGQGTRLTVV.

V usage is TRBV29-1 and J usage is TRBJ2-7, with D uncertain. The CDR3 has 12 amino acids. The germline CDR1 and CDR2 sequences are SQVTM and ANQGSEA. Trimming removed 4 bases at V and 4 bases at J, with 11 bases between. The CDR3 nucleotides are TGCAGCGTTGCCGACACGAGATACGAGCAGTACTTC. Amino acids: CSVADTRYEQYF.

The rearrangement joins TRBV3-1 (or the pseudogene TRBV3-2) to TRBJ2-3; tentative D call: TRBD2 (5 bases). There are 15 residues in the CDR3. The germline V gene encodes CDR1 LGHDT and CDR2 YNNKEL (reference sequence). The V gene lost 3 bases and the J gene lost 3 bases, with 13 bases spanning the gap. The CDR3 sequence: CASSHRRTPTDTQYF. CDR3 sequence (DNA): TGTGCCAGCAGCCACCGAAGGACTCCGACAGATACGCAGTATTTT.

J is TRBJ2-1 and V is TRBV28; D possibly corresponds to TRBD1 (5 bases). Per germline, CDR1 MDHEN and CDR2 SYDVKM. This CDR3 contains 14 residues. V was pared by 5 bases and J by 5 bases, with 13 bases between. Here the CDR3 reads CASSPHRTHNEQFF. In nucleotides, the CDR3 is TGTGCCAGCAGTCCCCACCGGACACACAATGAGCAGTTCTTC.

This chain connects TRBV9 to TRBJ1-6; 8 positions agree with TRBD1. The CDR3 length is 14 residues. Germline V lookup: CDR1 SGDLS, CDR2 YYNGEE. V lost 3 bases to trimming and J lost 8 bases; unmatched junction nucleotides: 4. The CDR3 spells CASSEGQDYSPLHF. The DNA of the CDR3 is TGTGCCAGCAGCGAGGGACAGGACTATTCACCCCTCCACTTT. The full variable domain, its missing parts supplied by reference TRBV9 and TRBJ1-6, is DSGVTQTPKHLITATGQRVTLRCSPRSGDLSVYWYQQSLDQGLQFLIQYYNGEERAKGNILERFSAQQFPDLHSELNLSSLELGDSALYFCASSEGQDYSPLHFGNGTRLTVT.

V gene TRBV2 combines with J gene TRBJ1-5; TRBD1 matches 8 bases. This CDR3 region has 15 residues. V lost 2 bases, J lost 4 bases, and 4 bases stayed unmatched. The germline V gene has CDR1 SNHLY and CDR2 FYNNEI. CDR3 protein: CASSERTGSNQPQHF. CDR3 DNA sequence: TGTGCCAGCAGTGAAAGGACAGGGAGTAATCAGCCCCAGCATTTT.

This clone is a singleton in its sample. The chain recombines TRBV28 with TRBJ1-4; TRBD1 matches at 7 bases. The CDR3 consists of 15 residues. Germline V gene sequence: CDR1 MDHEN, CDR2 SYDVKM. The V gene end was trimmed by 7 bases and the J gene end by 2 bases; junction bases not matched to a gene: 7. The CDR3 nucleotides are TGTGCCAGCAAGACAGGGTGGGGCACTAATGAAAAACTGTTTTTT. Amino acid sequence: CASKTGWGTNEKLFF.

This chain connects TRBV12-3 or TRBV12-4 to TRBJ1-5; 7 bases match TRBD1. CDR3 length: 13 residues. With V trimmed by 5 bases and J by 6 bases, 4 bases remained unmatched. This chain's CDR3 is CASSTGVAQPQHF. CDR3 DNA: TGTGCCAGCAGTACAGGGGTGGCTCAGCCCCAGCATTTT.

V gene TRBV4-1 combines with J gene TRBJ1-6; weak D call: TRBD1 (5 bases). Trimming stripped 1 base from V and 14 bases from J, with 12 bases between. The CDR3 has 13 amino acids. Per germline, CDR1 MGHRA and CDR2 YSYEKL. DNA for the CDR3: TGCGCCAGCAGCCAAGTGGACACGAAAGCCCTCCACTTT. Its translation is CASSQVDTKALHF.

This sequence joins TRBV19 and TRBJ2-3; no clear D gene. Germline values: CDR1 LNHDA, CDR2 SQIVND (reference sequence). The CDR3 is 11 amino acids. V was cut by 3 bases and J by 6 bases, with 4 bases left in between. The CDR3 protein is CASSIADTQYF. The CDR3 nucleotides read TGTGCCAGTAGTATTGCGGATACGCAGTATTTT.

The chain employs TRBV28 and TRBJ1-5, with 12 positions matching TRBD1. CDR1 is MDHEN and CDR2 is SYDVKM in the germline V gene. The trim removed 4 bases at V and 3 bases at J, leaving 10 bases unmatched. CDR3 length: 18 amino acids. The CDR3 sequence is CASSSIGWDRGHNQPQHF. The CDR3 DNA is TGTGCCAGCAGTTCCATCGGGTGGGACAGGGGGCACAATCAGCCCCAGCATTTT.

The rearrangement uses TRBV6-5 and TRBJ1-2; 7 bases line up with TRBD1. Per germline, CDR1 MNHEY and CDR2 SVGAGI. CDR3 length: 15 amino acids. Losses at the gene ends were 5 bases for V and 2 bases for J; bases not matched to a gene: 8. CDR3 protein: CASSKTGSENYGYTF. CDR3 in DNA: TGTGCCAGCAGTAAGACAGGGTCGGAAAACTATGGCTACACCTTC.

The sample holds one count of this clone. V usage is TRBV11-2 and J usage is TRBJ1-5; no definite D call. V lost 5 bases and J lost 5, with 13 bases in between. This CDR3 has 14 residues. The germline CDR1 and CDR2 sequences are SGHAT and FQNNGV. The CDR3 is CASSPYAVDQPQHF. The CDR3 nucleotides are TGTGCCAGCAGCCCCTATGCGGTTGATCAGCCCCAGCATTTT.

The rearrangement uses TRBV7-8 and TRBJ2-2, with D possibly TRBD2 on 5 matching bases. This CDR3 contains 17 residues. V was shortened by 5 bases and J by 7 bases, with 23 bases between the two germline ends. Germline V lookup: CDR1 SGHVS, CDR2 FQNEAQ. The CDR3 loop is CASSPRALRGGVGELFF. In DNA form, the CDR3 reads TGTGCCAGCAGCCCCCGCGCACTTCGGGGTGGAGTCGGGGAGCTGTTTTTT.

The chain has TRBV30 and TRBJ1-4; possibly TRBD1 for D (5 bases). From germline, CDR1 is GTSNPN and CDR2 SVGIG (reference sequence). CDR3 length: 15 amino acids. The V and J ends lost 3 bases and 8 bases respectively, with 19 bases between them. CDR3 nucleotides: TGTGCCTGGAGCCGAGTCACAGGTGCAAGCGAAAAACTGTTTTTT. Translating gives CAWSRVTGASEKLFF.

This clone was found once. The V call is TRBV7-9, the J call TRBJ1-4; no clear D. The ends were cut back, 3 bases at V and 4 bases at J, with 9 bases in the middle. The V gene's germline CDR1 is SEHNR and CDR2 FQNEAQ (reference sequence). The CDR3 extends over 14 amino acids. The DNA for the CDR3 is TGTGCCAGCAGCTTCGTGCGGGGTAATGAAAAACTGTTTTTT. It specifies CASSFVRGNEKLFF.

The V call is TRBV18, the J call TRBJ2-2, with 10 bases matching TRBD2. Germline loops: CDR1 KGHSH, CDR2 LQKENI. V lost 5 bases, J lost 0 bases, and 12 bases stayed unmatched. The CDR3 loop spans 19 amino acids. The DNA of the CDR3 is TGTGCCAGCTCAAGCGTTATGTCTAGCGGGGGCCCGAACACCGGGGAGCTGTTTTTT. The encoded protein is CASSSVMSSGGPNTGELFF.

The chain has TRBV11-2 and TRBJ2-4; possibly TRBD1 for D (6 bases). The CDR3 runs to 13 residues. Trimming removed 0 bases from V and 13 bases from J, with 13 bases in between. Looked up from germline, CDR1 is SGHAT and CDR2 is FQNNGV. The CDR3 sequence is CASSLDPLDRQYF. In DNA, the CDR3 is TGTGCCAGCAGCTTAGATCCCTTGGACAGACAGTACTTC.

This clone was observed a single time. The chain carries TRBV5-1 and TRBJ2-1, with 9 nucleotides matching TRBD2. Looked up from germline, CDR1 is SGHRS and CDR2 is YFSETQ. The ends lost 6 bases at V and 5 bases at J; junction bases unmatched: 9. The CDR3 length is 15 residues. This CDR3 reads CASTIWRGGDNEQFF. DNA for the CDR3: TGCGCCAGCACGATCTGGCGGGGGGGCGACAATGAGCAGTTCTTC.

This sequence joins TRBV10-1 and TRBJ2-7; 8 positions match TRBD1. This CDR3 is built from 14 residues. Germline CDR1 is WNHNN and CDR2 is SYGVQD (reference sequence). V lost 5 bases to trimming and J lost 6 bases; unmatched junction nucleotides: 9. CDR3 sequence: CASSRDRGRGEQYF. DNA of the CDR3: TGCGCCAGCAGTCGTGACAGGGGAAGGGGCGAGCAGTACTTC.

This clone was picked up one time. This rearrangement joins TRBV6-5 to TRBJ1-6; 8 bases map to TRBD1. CDR1 and CDR2 from the germline V gene are MNHEY and SVGAGI. The CDR3 is made up of 15 amino acids. Losses at the gene ends were 6 bases for V and 9 bases for J; bases not matched to a gene: 10. CDR3 loop: CASRPDRALGSPLHF. In DNA, the CDR3 is TGTGCCAGCAGGCCGGACAGGGCCCTTGGTTCACCCCTCCACTTT.

This clone was counted many times. CDR3 nucleotides: TGTGCCAGCAGTGTGTCCGGGGGGCCTGAAGCTTTCTTT. Its protein product is CASSVSGGPEAFF. This rearrangement joins TRBV11-3 to TRBJ1-1; D is possibly TRBD1 (6 bases). V shed 6 bases and J shed 6 bases, with 14 bases lying between them. CDR1 is SGHNT and CDR2 is YENEEA in the germline V gene. CDR3 length: 13 amino acids.

The rearrangement joins TRBV30 to TRBJ1-3; TRBD1 is a possible D gene (5 bases). V shed 1 base and J shed 6 bases, with 13 bases lying between them. This CDR3 spans 14 amino acids. Germline CDR1 and CDR2: GTSNPN and SVGIG (reference sequence). CDR3 nucleotides: TGTGCCTGGAGTGATGGGGACTTAGAAAACACCATATATTTT. Encoded protein: CAWSDGDLENTIYF.